This is a list of T cell receptor beta chains from one sample in a study of beta chain features in type 1 diabetes. Only in-frame clones appear in the TCRdb table, and some are missing; sequencing was by immunoSEQ multiplex PCR. The sample has about 370,000 clones, 9.6% seen once. The sequenced material came from central memory CD4+ T cells from blood. The source of these receptors is a young man with type 1 diabetes. CDR3s include the opening cysteine and the closing phenylalanine or tryptophan. The order of the fields is D gene, J gene, clone size, V gene, CDR3 protein, CDR3 DNA. D genes are given only for firm matches. Not all rows give a size; the values are once, few, many and, for expanded clones, a class.

>TRBD1|TRBJ2-1|NA|TRBV5-1
CASSSGQVYNEQFF
TGCGCCAGCAGCTCGGGACAGGTTTACAATGAGCAGTTCTTC
>NA|TRBJ2-7|NA|TRBV5-4
CASSQGGDRYF
TGTGCCAGCAGCCAGGGGGGGGACAGGTACTTC
>TRBD1|TRBJ1-2|few|TRBV10-1
CASSEGGQGYTF
TGCGCCAGCAGTGAAGGGGGACAGGGCTACACCTTC
>NA|TRBJ2-1|many|TRBV18
CASSPRTDYNEQFF
TGTGCCAGCTCACCTCGGACAGACTACAATGAGCAGTTCTTC
>NA|TRBJ1-5|few|TRBV5-1
CASSSDFNQPQHF
TGCGCCAGCAGCTCAGACTTCAATCAGCCCCAGCATTTT
>TRBD2|TRBJ2-1|few|TRBV29-1
CSVAREGRFF
TGCAGCGTCGCCAGGGAGGGCAGGTTCTTC
>TRBD2|TRBJ2-1|few|TRBV10-3
CAITATSGRTYNEQFF
TGTGCCATCACCGCGACTAGCGGGAGGACTTACAATGAGCAGTTCTTC
>NA|TRBJ2-5|few|TRBV11-1
CASSFAGTVQETQYF
TGTGCCAGCAGCTTTGCCGGGACGGTCCAAGAGACCCAGTACTTC
>NA|TRBJ2-6|NA|TRBV30
CAWSSGVAAGANVLTF
TGTGCCTGGAGTTCGGGGGTGGCGGCTGGGGCCAACGTCCTGACTTTC
>TRBD1|TRBJ1-1|NA|TRBV5-4
CASSPQTGGNTEAFF
TGTGCCAGCAGCCCTCAGACAGGGGGGAACACCGAAGCTTTCTTT
>NA|TRBJ1-2|few|TRBV7-2
CASSLDPGTYTF
TGTGCCAGCAGCTTAGACCCAGGAACCTACACCTTC
>NA|TRBJ1-2|many|TRBV28
CASRPADSHVNYGYTF
TGTGCCAGCAGACCGGCGGACAGTCATGTGAACTATGGCTACACCTTC
>TRBD1|TRBJ2-3|NA|TRBV5-8
CASSRQGREDTQYF
TGTGCCAGCAGCCGACAGGGGCGAGAAGATACGCAGTATTTT
>TRBD2|TRBJ2-3|NA|TRBV28
CASSLGRVADTQYF
TGTGCCAGCAGTTTGGGGAGGGTAGCAGATACGCAGTATTTT
>NA|TRBJ2-2|once|TRBV25-1
CASSGNLPNTGELFF
TGTGCCAGCAGTGGGAACCTTCCGAACACCGGGGAGCTGTTTTTT
>TRBD2|TRBJ2-1|few|TRBV11-3
CASSPGGSSGNEQFF
TGTGCCAGCAGCCCTGGGGGGTCTAGCGGAAATGAGCAGTTCTTC
>TRBD1|TRBJ1-2|NA|TRBV6-6
CASRVGQVAGYTF
TGTGCCAGCAGGGTGGGACAGGTGGCTGGCTACACCTTC
>TRBD1|TRBJ1-2|NA|TRBV29-1
CSGDRGEGYTF
TGCAGCGGGGACAGGGGTGAGGGCTACACCTTC
>NA|TRBJ2-3|few|TRBV2
CASQGRDGPTDTQYF
TGTGCCAGTCAGGGAAGGGACGGGCCTACAGATACGCAGTATTTT
>NA|TRBJ2-7|few|TRBV2
CASEGIRGHEQYF
TGTGCCAGTGAGGGGATTCGTGGCCACGAGCAGTACTTC
>TRBD1|TRBJ2-1|many|TRBV19
CASSAQQGVVYNEQFF
TGTGCCAGTAGTGCTCAACAGGGGGTTGTTTACAATGAGCAGTTCTTC
>NA|TRBJ1-5|NA|TRBV6-1
CASSTSGKDQPQHF
TGTGCCAGCAGTACTTCAGGGAAGGATCAGCCCCAGCATTTT
>NA|TRBJ2-1|few|TRBV30
CAWSVLEGSEQFF
TGTGCCTGGAGTGTACTAGAAGGGAGCGAGCAGTTCTTC
>NA|TRBJ1-4|many|TRBV30
CAWKGRLGSANEKLFF
TGTGCCTGGAAAGGACGTTTGGGGTCGGCTAATGAAAAACTGTTTTTT
>NA|TRBJ2-1|NA|TRBV6-5
CASTAREWNEQFF
TGTGCCAGCACGGCCCGGGAGTGGAATGAGCAGTTCTTC
>NA|TRBJ1-5|NA|TRBV11-2
CASSLSVVGQPQHF
TGTGCCAGCAGCTTATCGGTGGTAGGACAACCCCAGCATTTT
>TRBD2|TRBJ2-4|NA|TRBV6-5
CASRGGSGGKNIQYF
TGTGCCAGCAGAGGCGGGAGTGGGGGCAAAAACATTCAGTACTTC
>TRBD1|TRBJ1-4|few|TRBV29-1
CSAGTANEKLFF
TGCAGCGCTGGGACAGCTAATGAAAAACTGTTTTTT
>NA|TRBJ2-5|NA|TRBV27
CASSLVYQETQYF
TGTGCCAGCAGTTTAGTCTACCAAGAGACCCAGTACTTC
>NA|TRBJ2-2|NA|TRBV19
CASPPGLSNTGELFF
TGTGCCAGCCCACCAGGGCTTTCGAACACCGGGGAGCTGTTTTTT
>NA|TRBJ2-1|many|TRBV10-3
CAIGDHEQFF
TGTGCCATCGGGGATCATGAGCAGTTCTTC
>NA|TRBJ2-7|few|TRBV6-1
CASGPRRYEQYF
TGTGCCAGCGGACCACGCCGTTACGAGCAGTACTTC
>NA|TRBJ1-5|NA|TRBV11-2
CASSSQGSNQPQHF
TGTGCCAGCAGCTCCCAGGGCAGCAATCAGCCCCAGCATTTT
>TRBD1|TRBJ2-2|few|TRBV30
CAWTRQGPGELFF
TGTGCCTGGACCCGACAGGGGCCCGGGGAGCTGTTTTTT
>TRBD1|TRBJ1-5|few|TRBV25-1
CASSERDRGVGSNQPQHF
TGTGCCAGCAGTGAAAGGGACAGGGGGGTCGGGAGCAATCAGCCCCAGCATTTT
>NA|TRBJ2-1|few|TRBV7-3
CASKPPDYNEQFF
TGTGCCAGCAAGCCCCCGGACTACAATGAGCAGTTCTTC
>TRBD2|TRBJ2-7|few|TRBV5-1
CASSSGTSGSYEQYF
TGCGCCAGCAGCTCCGGGACTAGCGGCTCCTACGAGCAGTACTTC
>NA|TRBJ2-1|many|TRBV2
CASSDMGFEQFF
TGTGCCAGCAGTGATATGGGGTTTGAGCAGTTCTTC
>NA|TRBJ2-1|NA|TRBV7-2
CASSSFNNEQFF
TGTGCCAGCAGCTCCTTTAACAATGAGCAGTTCTTC
>NA|TRBJ2-1|many|TRBV25-1
CASSEAPQVNEQFF
TGTGCCAGCAGTGAGGCCCCACAGGTCAATGAGCAGTTCTTC
>NA|TRBJ2-6|NA|TRBV6-1
CASSGGYSGANVLTF
TGTGCCAGCAGCGGGGGTTACTCTGGGGCCAACGTCCTGACTTTC
>NA|TRBJ2-2|few|TRBV28
CASSLKSTGELFF
TGTGCCAGCAGTTTGAAATCCACCGGGGAGCTGTTTTTT
>NA|TRBJ2-1|few|TRBV28
CASSLTLEEQFF
TGTGCCAGCAGTTTAACTTTGGAGGAGCAGTTCTTC
>NA|TRBJ1-1|NA|TRBV7-9
CASSWSHTNTEAFF
TGTGCCAGCAGCTGGTCACATACGAACACTGAAGCTTTCTTT
>NA|TRBJ2-5|few|TRBV27
CASSLSWAGAVETQYF
TGTGCCAGCAGTTTATCTTGGGCAGGGGCGGTGGAGACCCAGTACTTC
>NA|TRBJ2-7|few|TRBV27
CASSLSGYSTLSYEQYF
TGTGCCAGCAGCCTTAGCGGCTACTCTACCCTCTCCTACGAGCAGTACTTC
>TRBD2|TRBJ2-7|NA|TRBV10-3
CAISEFGLANSYEQYF
TGTGCCATCAGTGAATTCGGACTAGCGAACTCCTACGAGCAGTACTTC